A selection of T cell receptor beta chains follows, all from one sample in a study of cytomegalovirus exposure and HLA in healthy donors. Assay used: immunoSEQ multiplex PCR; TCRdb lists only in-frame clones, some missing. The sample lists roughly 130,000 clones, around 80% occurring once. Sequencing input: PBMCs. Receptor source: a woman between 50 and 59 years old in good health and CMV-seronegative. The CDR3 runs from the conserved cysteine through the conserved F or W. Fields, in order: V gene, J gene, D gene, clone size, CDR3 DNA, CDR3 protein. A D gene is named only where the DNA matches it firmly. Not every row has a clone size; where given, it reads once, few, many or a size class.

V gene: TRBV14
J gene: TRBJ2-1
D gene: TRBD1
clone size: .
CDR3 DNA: TGTGCCAGCAGGGACAGGGGAGGGCAGTTCTTC
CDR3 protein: CASRDRGGQFF

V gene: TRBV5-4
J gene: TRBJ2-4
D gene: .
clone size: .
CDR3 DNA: TGTGCCAGCAGCTTCCGGGACAACAAAAACATTCAGTACTTC
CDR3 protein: CASSFRDNKNIQYF

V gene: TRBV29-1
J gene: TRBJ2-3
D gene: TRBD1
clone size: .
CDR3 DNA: TGCAGCACCGGGACAGTGCCCACAGATACGCAGTATTTT
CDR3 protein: CSTGTVPTDTQYF

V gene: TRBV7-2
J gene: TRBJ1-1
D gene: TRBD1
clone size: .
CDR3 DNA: TGTGCCAGCAGCTTGGACAGGGCGAACACTGAAGCTTTCTTT
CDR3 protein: CASSLDRANTEAFF

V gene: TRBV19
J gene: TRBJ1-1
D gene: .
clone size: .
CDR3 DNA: TGTGCCAGTACCATAGGCAAGGGGGTTTTAGCTGAAGCTTTCTTT
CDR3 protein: CASTIGKGVLAEAFF

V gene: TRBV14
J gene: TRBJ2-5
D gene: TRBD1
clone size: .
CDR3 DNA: TGTGCCAGCAGCCCCCGACAGGGGTTGGGAGAGACCCAGTACTTC
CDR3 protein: CASSPRQGLGETQYF

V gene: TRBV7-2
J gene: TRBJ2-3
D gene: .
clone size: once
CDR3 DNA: TGTGCCAGCAGCTTATTCGGACTCGCAGATACGCAGTATTTT
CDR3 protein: CASSLFGLADTQYF

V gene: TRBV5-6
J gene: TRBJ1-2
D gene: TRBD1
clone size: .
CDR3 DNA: TGTGCCAGCAGCCCCACGACAGGGCCAGCATATGGCTACACCTTC
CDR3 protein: CASSPTTGPAYGYTF

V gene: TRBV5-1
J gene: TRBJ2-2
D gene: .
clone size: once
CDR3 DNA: TGCGCCAGCAGCTTGAGGGGTACGGCGAACACCGGGGAGCTGTTTTTT
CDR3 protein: CASSLRGTANTGELFF

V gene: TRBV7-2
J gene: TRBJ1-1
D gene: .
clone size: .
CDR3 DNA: TGTGCCAGCAGGCGGGGAGGGGCCTTGAACACTGAAGCTTTCTTT
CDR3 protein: CASRRGGALNTEAFF

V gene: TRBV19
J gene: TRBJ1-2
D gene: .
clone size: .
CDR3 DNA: TGTGCCAGTAGTATGGGCCCCAATTATGGCTACACCTTC
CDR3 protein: CASSMGPNYGYTF

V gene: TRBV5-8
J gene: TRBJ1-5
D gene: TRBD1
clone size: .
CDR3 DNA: TGTGCCAGCAGCCTGACAGGGGGGGCAAATCAGCCCCAGCATTTT
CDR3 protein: CASSLTGGANQPQHF

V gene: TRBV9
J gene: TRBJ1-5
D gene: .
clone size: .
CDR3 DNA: TGTGCCAGCAGTGCTACAGGAATTAATCAGCCCCAGCATTTT
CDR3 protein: CASSATGINQPQHF

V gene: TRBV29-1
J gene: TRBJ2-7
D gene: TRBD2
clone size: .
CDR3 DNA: TGCAGCGTTGAAGGGGGGGATGCTCTAGCGGGATCTCCCTACGAGCAGTACTTC
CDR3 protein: CSVEGGDALAGSPYEQYF

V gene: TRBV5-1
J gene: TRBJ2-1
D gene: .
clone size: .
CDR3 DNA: TGCGCCAGCAGCTATCAGGCGGGGAACGCGGCCAATGAGCAGTTCTTC
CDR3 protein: CASSYQAGNAANEQFF

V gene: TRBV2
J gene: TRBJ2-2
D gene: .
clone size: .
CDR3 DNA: TGTGCCAGCAGTAAGATCAGACAGAACACCGGGGAGCTGTTTTTT
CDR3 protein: CASSKIRQNTGELFF